This passage covers 24 T cell receptor beta chains from one sample sequenced in a study of technical replicates of blood from a few donors. Only in-frame clones appear in the TCRdb table, and some are missing; sequencing was by immunoSEQ multiplex PCR. The sample consists of 65,000 to 90,000 clones, 75% to 95% of them appearing once. What was sequenced was T cells isolated from PBMCs. The source of these receptors is a human donor in good health.

This chain uses TRBV7-9 with TRBJ1-3, with TRBD1 matching over 8 bases. The V segment lost 3 bases and the J segment 0 bases; nucleotides outside the gene matches: 7. The CDR3 consists of 17 residues. Germline values: CDR1 SEHNR, CDR2 FQNEAQ (reference sequence). The CDR3: CASSFPTGDYSGNTIYF. The CDR3 coding sequence is TGTGCCAGCAGCTTCCCGACAGGGGACTACTCTGGAAACACCATATATTTT.

CDR3 protein: CASSLSRGTGEVTEAFF. As DNA, the CDR3 is TGTGCCAGCAGCTTAAGCCGGGGGACAGGGGAGGTCACTGAAGCTTTCTTT. The chain links TRBV7-3 to TRBJ1-1; TRBD1 agrees at 10 bases. The CDR3 is made up of 17 amino acids. With 1 base clipped from V and 4 bases from J, the junction kept 9 bases outside the gene matches. Germline loops: CDR1 SGHTA, CDR2 FQGTGA.

V gene TRBV11-2 combines with J gene TRBJ1-2, with unresolved D. The ends were cut back, 3 bases at V and 0 bases at J, with 11 bases in the middle. Germline CDR1 and CDR2: SGHAT and FQNNGV. The CDR3 covers 15 residues. For the CDR3, the DNA is TGTGCCAGCAGCTTGGTCCGGGGAGCTAACTATGGCTACACCTTC. This encodes CASSLVRGANYGYTF. The variable domain in full, with the rest retrieved from reference TRBV11-2 and TRBJ1-2, is EAGVAQSPRYKIIEKRQSVAFWCNPISGHATLYWYQQILGQGPKLLIQFQNNGVVDDSQLPKDRFSAERLKGVDSTLKIQPAKLEDSAVYLCASSLVRGANYGYTFGSGTRLTVV.

This chain joins TRBV6-4 and TRBJ2-1; TRBD2 agrees at 10 bases. The V segment lost 0 bases and the J segment 6 bases; nucleotides outside the gene matches: 5. Per the germline V gene, CDR1 is MRHNA and CDR2 is SNTAGT. CDR3 length: 16 amino acids. The CDR3 region has the DNA TGTGCCAGCAGTGACTCCGAACTAGCGGGAATCAATGAGCAGTTCTTC. Protein sequence: CASSDSELAGINEQFF.

The V and J genes are TRBV15 and TRBJ1-5; D gene uncertain. Germline lookup yields CDR1 LNHNV and CDR2 YYDKDF (reference sequence). V lost 8 bases and J lost 0, with 14 bases in between. The CDR3 sequence is 15 residues long. The CDR3 nucleotides read TGTGCCACCCAAAAGACGGACTATAGCAATCAGCCCCAGCATTTT. It codes for CATQKTDYSNQPQHF.

This clone was seen only once. This chain connects TRBV25-1 to TRBJ2-3; possible D gene TRBD2, 5 bases. Germline-derived CDR1 and CDR2 are MGHDK and SYGVNS. Trimming stripped 4 bases from V and 5 bases from J, with 13 bases between. There are 14 residues in the CDR3. The CDR3 here is CASSGRAGLDTQYF. In nucleotides, the CDR3 is TGTGCCAGCAGTGGACGGGCGGGTCTAGATACGCAGTATTTT.

This chain connects TRBV10-2 to TRBJ2-3; a weak D match, TRBD2 (5 bases). Germline CDR1 reads WSHSY; CDR2 reads SAAADI. Deletions cut 2 bases from V and 8 bases from J, with 11 bases between. This CDR3 contains 13 residues. CDR3 DNA sequence: TGCGCCAGCAGTGAGCCGGAAGAGGGTACGCAGTATTTT. The encoded protein is CASSEPEEGTQYF.

The gene calls are TRBV19 and TRBJ1-5; D uncertain. The CDR3 is made up of 14 amino acids. Germline V lookup: CDR1 LNHDA, CDR2 SQIVND (reference sequence). With 6 bases removed from V and 0 bases from J, the gap between germline ends came to 9 bases. The CDR3 reads CASRIEGSNQPQHF. The CDR3 DNA reads TGTGCCAGTAGAATTGAGGGTAGCAATCAGCCCCAGCATTTT.

This chain links TRBV11-3 with TRBJ2-3; TRBD2 matches 13 bases. The germline CDR1 and CDR2 sequences are SGHNT and YENEEA. Trimming at V came to 5 bases and at J to 3 bases, leaving 14 bases not matched to a gene. The CDR3 length is 19 residues. DNA of the CDR3: TGTGCCAGCAGCCCCCCGCGACTAGCGGGGGGACTCAGGACAGATACGCAGTATTTT. Translation gives CASSPPRLAGGLRTDTQYF.

This clone was seen a single time. This chain uses TRBV29-1 with TRBJ2-2; 8 bases align to TRBD2. The trim removed 3 bases at V and 6 bases at J, leaving 18 bases unmatched. The CDR3 covers 18 residues. Germline CDR1 reads SQVTM; CDR2 reads ANQGSEA. For the CDR3, the DNA is TGCAGCGTTGATATCTCGGGACTAGGCCACTCACCCCCCGGGGAGCTGTTTTTT. Encoded protein: CSVDISGLGHSPPGELFF.

This chain links TRBV10-3 with TRBJ2-5; D possibly corresponds to TRBD1 (6 bases). The V end was cut by 4 bases, the J end by 0 bases, with 6 bases between. The CDR3 sequence is 13 residues long. Germline values: CDR1 ENHRY, CDR2 SYGVKD. Here the CDR3 reads CAISGDNQETQYF. CDR3 in DNA: TGTGCCATCAGTGGGGACAACCAAGAGACCCAGTACTTC.

The genes are TRBV5-5 and TRBJ1-1; D is undetermined. The CDR3 runs to 13 residues. V dropped 2 bases and J dropped 3 bases, with 8 bases sitting between them. Germline V gives CDR1 SGHKS, CDR2 YYEKEE (reference sequence). The CDR3, as DNA: TGTGCCAGCAGCTTTACGGTCCACACTGAAGCTTTCTTT. Residues: CASSFTVHTEAFF.

The CDR3 coding sequence is TGTGCCAGCAGCGCAATCTTGACAGGCCGATACGAGCAGTACTTC. Its protein is CASSAILTGRYEQYF. The chain has TRBV27 and TRBJ2-7; weak D call: TRBD1 (6 bases). The CDR3 is 15 residues long. Trimming removed 6 bases at V and 4 bases at J, with 19 bases between. CDR1 is MNHEY, CDR2 SMNVEV, per germline (reference sequence).

This rearrangement joins TRBV5-1 to TRBJ2-5; 7 positions agree with TRBD1. The germline V gene has CDR1 SGHRS and CDR2 YFSETQ. The J segment lost 1 base and the V segment lost 0 bases, leaving 12 bases of the junction unmatched. The CDR3 consists of 18 residues. CDR3 region: CASSLAPDRAILQETQYF. In DNA, the CDR3 is TGCGCCAGCAGCTTGGCACCTGACAGGGCGATTCTCCAAGAGACCCAGTACTTC.

V usage is TRBV10-3 and J usage is TRBJ1-2, with 9 nucleotides matching TRBD1. V was clipped by 0 bases and J by 9 bases; unmatched bases: 5. The germline CDR1 and CDR2 sequences are ENHRY and SYGVKD. The CDR3 runs 14 residues. CDR3 DNA sequence: TGTGCCATCAGTGAGTCGATGGGACAGGGAAGCTACACCTTC. This encodes CAISESMGQGSYTF.

This chain uses TRBV28 with TRBJ2-7, with D perhaps matching TRBD2 (6 bases). This CDR3 has 13 residues. CDR1 and CDR2 from the germline V gene are MDHEN and SYDVKM. V lost 5 bases to trimming and J lost 3 bases, with 11 bases between them. The CDR3 loop is CASSRPGDYEQYF. Written as DNA, the CDR3 is TGTGCCAGCAGTCGACCGGGAGACTACGAGCAGTACTTC.

This clone was found once. The rearrangement joins TRBV4-1 to TRBJ2-7; D perhaps matches TRBD2 (5 bases). Germline assignment: CDR1 MGHRA and CDR2 YSYEKL. The CDR3 loop spans 15 amino acids. Trimming took 6 bases from V and 3 from J, leaving 18 bases between them. The CDR3 reads CASRPFTGRGYEQYF. The CDR3 region has the DNA TGCGCCAGCAGGCCCTTTACGGGGAGAGGCTACGAGCAGTACTTC.

The V call is TRBV7-6, the J call TRBJ2-2; the D is unclear. The germline V and J ends were trimmed by 1 base and 3 bases, with 9 bases remaining between them. This CDR3 contains 15 residues. CDR1 and CDR2 from the germline V gene are SGHVS and FNYEAQ. The chain's CDR3 is CASSLELVYTGELFF. CDR3 nucleotide sequence: TGTGCCAGCAGCTTAGAACTGGTCTACACCGGGGAGCTGTTTTTT.

This chain links TRBV5-6 with TRBJ1-4; TRBD1 agrees at 8 bases. The CDR3 is 14 residues long. The germline V gene has CDR1 SGHDT and CDR2 YYEEEE. J was trimmed by 16 bases and V by 2 bases; bases with no gene match: 13. The CDR3 here is CASSFSGTGQPKFF. CDR3 coding DNA: TGTGCCAGCAGCTTCTCTGGGACAGGACAACCTAAGTTTTTT.

The CDR3 nucleotides are TGTGCCAGCAGCTTGGGGCCGGCGGGGGGGCGGAATACTGAAGCTTTCTTT. This encodes CASSLGPAGGRNTEAFF. The J gene is TRBJ1-1, the V gene TRBV5-4, with D possibly being TRBD1 (6 bases). Looked up from germline, CDR1 is SGHNT and CDR2 is YYREEE (reference sequence). Trimming took off 0 bases at V and 5 bases at J, with 20 bases between the two ends. The CDR3 consists of 17 residues. The variable domain in full, completed from reference TRBV5-4 and TRBJ1-1, reads ETGVTQSPTHLIKTRGQQVTLRCSSQSGHNTVSWYQQALGQGPQFIFQYYREEENGRGNFPPRFSGLQFPNYSSELNVNALELDDSALYLCASSLGPAGGRNTEAFFGQGTRLTVV.

The chain couples TRBV30 to TRBJ2-5; D gene unclear. Germline values: CDR1 GTSNPN, CDR2 SVGIG (reference sequence). The CDR3 runs 12 residues. Deletions cut 2 bases from V and 0 bases from J, with 4 bases between. The CDR3 loop reads CAWSFNQETQYF. In nucleotides, the CDR3 is TGTGCCTGGAGTTTTAACCAAGAGACCCAGTACTTC. The whole variable domain, filled in from reference TRBV30 and TRBJ2-5, reads SQTIHQWPATLVQPVGSPLSLECTVEGTSNPNLYWYRQAAGRGLQLLFYSVGIGQISSEVPQNLSASRPQDRQFILSSKKLLLSDSGFYLCAWSFNQETQYFGPGTRLLVL.

The rearrangement joins TRBV19 to TRBJ1-3; D possibly corresponds to TRBD1 (5 bases). V was cut by 3 bases and J by 0 bases, with 15 bases left in between. Looked up from germline, CDR1 is LNHDA and CDR2 is SQIVND (reference sequence). The CDR3 sequence is 17 residues long. In nucleotides, the CDR3 is TGTGCCAGTAGTATTGGTCGGCAGGGCGTCTCTGGAAACACCATATATTTT. As protein: CASSIGRQGVSGNTIYF.

CDR3 loop: CASRTGGSTLNEKLFF. The CDR3 DNA is TGTGCCAGCAGAACAGGGGGGAGTACACTTAATGAAAAACTGTTTTTT. The chain employs TRBV28 and TRBJ1-4; TRBD1 matches 8 bases. The V and J ends lost 6 bases and 4 bases, in that order; junction bases with no gene match: 10. In germline, CDR1 is MDHEN, CDR2 SYDVKM. This CDR3 region has 16 residues.

The rearrangement joins TRBV4-1 to TRBJ2-1, with 10 nucleotides matching TRBD2. Losses at the gene ends were 7 bases for V and 0 bases for J; bases not matched to a gene: 18. Germline V gene sequence: CDR1 MGHRA, CDR2 YSYEKL. This CDR3 comprises 20 residues. The CDR3 loop reads CASTDKAGGRVSSSYNEQFF. The DNA for the CDR3 is TGCGCCAGCACGGATAAAGCGGGAGGGAGAGTCTCTAGCTCCTACAATGAGCAGTTCTTC.